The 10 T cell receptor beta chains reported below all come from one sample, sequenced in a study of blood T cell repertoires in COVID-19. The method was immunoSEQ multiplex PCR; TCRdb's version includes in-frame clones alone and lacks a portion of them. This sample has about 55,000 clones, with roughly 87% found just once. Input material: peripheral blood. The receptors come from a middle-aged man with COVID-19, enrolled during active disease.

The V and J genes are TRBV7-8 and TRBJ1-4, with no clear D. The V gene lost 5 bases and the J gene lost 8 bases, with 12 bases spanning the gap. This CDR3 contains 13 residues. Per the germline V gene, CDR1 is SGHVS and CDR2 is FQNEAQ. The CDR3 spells CASSTRDREKLFF. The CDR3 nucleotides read TGTGCCAGCAGCACCCGGGATCGAGAAAAACTGTTTTTT.

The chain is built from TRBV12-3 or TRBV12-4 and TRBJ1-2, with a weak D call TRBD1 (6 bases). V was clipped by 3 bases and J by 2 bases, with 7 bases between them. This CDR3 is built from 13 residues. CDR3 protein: CASSFGQNYGYTF. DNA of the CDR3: TGTGCCAGCAGTTTCGGACAGAACTATGGCTACACCTTC.

The CDR3 DNA follows: TGTGCCAGCAGCCTAACAGGGGGAGGCAATCAGCCCCAGCATTTT. It encodes CASSLTGGGNQPQHF. The rearrangement uses TRBV3-1 (or the pseudogene TRBV3-2) and TRBJ1-5; TRBD1 agrees at 8 bases. Germline V gene lookup returns CDR1 LGHDT and CDR2 YNNKEL (reference sequence). V trimming: 4 bases; J trimming: 2 bases; junction bases outside the gene matches: 4. The CDR3 is made up of 15 amino acids.

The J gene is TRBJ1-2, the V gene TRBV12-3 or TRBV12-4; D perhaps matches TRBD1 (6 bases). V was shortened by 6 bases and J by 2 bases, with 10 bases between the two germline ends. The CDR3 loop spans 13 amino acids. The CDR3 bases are TGTGCCAGCAGCCTTGGACAGAACTATGGCTACACCTTC. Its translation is CASSLGQNYGYTF.

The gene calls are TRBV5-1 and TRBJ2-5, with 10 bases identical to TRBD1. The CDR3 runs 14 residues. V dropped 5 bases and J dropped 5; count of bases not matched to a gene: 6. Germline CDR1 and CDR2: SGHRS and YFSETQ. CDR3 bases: TGCGCCAGCAGTCCGGACAGGGGGGCGGAGACCCAGTACTTC. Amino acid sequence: CASSPDRGAETQYF.

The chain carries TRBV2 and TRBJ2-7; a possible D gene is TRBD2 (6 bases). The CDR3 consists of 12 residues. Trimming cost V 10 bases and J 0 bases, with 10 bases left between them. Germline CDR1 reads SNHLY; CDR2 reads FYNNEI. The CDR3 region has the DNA TGTGCCATCCGGGGGAGCTCCTACGAGCAGTACTTC. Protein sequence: CAIRGSSYEQYF.

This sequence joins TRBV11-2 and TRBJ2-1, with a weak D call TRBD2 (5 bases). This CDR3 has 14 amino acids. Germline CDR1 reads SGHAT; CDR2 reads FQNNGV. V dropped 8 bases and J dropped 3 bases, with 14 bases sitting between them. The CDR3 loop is CASEDSRDYNEQFF. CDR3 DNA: TGTGCCAGCGAGGACTCCCGGGACTACAATGAGCAGTTCTTC.

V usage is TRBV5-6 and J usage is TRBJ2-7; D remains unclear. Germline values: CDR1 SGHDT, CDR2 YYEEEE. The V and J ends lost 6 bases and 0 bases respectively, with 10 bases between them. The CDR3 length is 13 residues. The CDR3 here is CASTHGGSYEQYF. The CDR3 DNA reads TGTGCCAGCACCCACGGTGGCTCCTACGAGCAGTACTTC. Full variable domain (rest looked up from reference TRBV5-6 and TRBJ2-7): DAGVTQSPTHLIKTRGQQVTLRCSPKSGHDTVSWYQQALGQGPQFIFQYYEEEERQRGNFPDRFSGHQFPNYSSELNVNALLLGDSALYLCASTHGGSYEQYFGPGTRLTVT.

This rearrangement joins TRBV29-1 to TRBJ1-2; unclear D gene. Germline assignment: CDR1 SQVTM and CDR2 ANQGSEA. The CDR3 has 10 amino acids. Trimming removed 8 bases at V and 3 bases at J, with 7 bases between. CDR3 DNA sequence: TGCAGCTTTTATGACTATGGCTACACCTTC. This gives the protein CSFYDYGYTF.

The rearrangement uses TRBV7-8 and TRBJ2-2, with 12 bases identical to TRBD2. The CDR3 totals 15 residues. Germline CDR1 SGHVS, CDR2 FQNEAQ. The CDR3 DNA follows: TGTGCAGGACTAGCGGGGTTTCGGGACACCGGGGAGCTGTTTTTT. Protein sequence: CAGLAGFRDTGELFF.